This record covers a single T cell receptor (beta chain). The authors' processing: Nucleated cell counts were estimated from reference gene primer amplification. TCRdb keeps only in-frame clones here, not all; method: immunoSEQ multiplex PCR. V and J calls plus clone size are reproduced from that table; the DNA served to infer D and trimming. The sample includes about 280,000 clones, 88% of them seen just once. The sample comes from a study of blood T cell repertoires in COVID-19. Looking at the study overall: Nucleic acid was either cDNA or gDNA, and it came from T cells, B-cell-depleted T cells, or PBMCs.

Per the germline V gene, CDR1 is MGHRA and CDR2 is YSYEKL. The CDR3 spans 17 residues. Trimming took 3 bases from V and 5 from J; bases not matched to a gene: 14. Sequenced input: peripheral blood. The chain uses TRBV4-1 and TRBJ2-5; 8 positions match TRBD2. The clonotype was recovered from a man younger than 35 with active or convalescent COVID-19. The CDR3 protein is CASSQLGSGGRKETQYF. Here the CDR3 DNA reads TGCGCCAGCAGCCAGCTTGGAAGCGGGGGCCGGAAGGAGACCCAGTACTTC.